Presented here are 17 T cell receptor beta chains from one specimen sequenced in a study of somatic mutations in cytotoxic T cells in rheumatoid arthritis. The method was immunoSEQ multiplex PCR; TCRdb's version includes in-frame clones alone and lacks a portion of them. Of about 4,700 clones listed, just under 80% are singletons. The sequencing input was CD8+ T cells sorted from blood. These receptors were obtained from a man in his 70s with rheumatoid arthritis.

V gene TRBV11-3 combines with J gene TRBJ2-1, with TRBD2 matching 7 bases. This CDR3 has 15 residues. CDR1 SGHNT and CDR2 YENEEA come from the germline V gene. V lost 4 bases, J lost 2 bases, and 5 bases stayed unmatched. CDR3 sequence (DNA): TGTGCCAGCAGCTCGTTACTAGCGCCCTACAATGAGCAGTTCTTC. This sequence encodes CASSSLLAPYNEQFF. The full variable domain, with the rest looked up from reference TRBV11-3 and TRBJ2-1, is EAGVVQSPRYKIIEKKQPVAFWCNPISGHNTLYWYLQNLGQGPELLIRYENEEAVDDSQLPKDRFSAERLKGVDSTLKIQPAELGDSAVYLCASSSLLAPYNEQFFGPGTRLTVL.

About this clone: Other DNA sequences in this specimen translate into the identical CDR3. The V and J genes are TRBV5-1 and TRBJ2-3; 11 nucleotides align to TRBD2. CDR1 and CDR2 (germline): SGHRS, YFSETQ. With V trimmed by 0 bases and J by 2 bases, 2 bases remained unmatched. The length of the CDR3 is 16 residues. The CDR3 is CASSLGLAGTTDTQYF. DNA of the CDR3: TGCGCCAGCAGCTTGGGACTAGCGGGGACCACAGATACGCAGTATTTT.

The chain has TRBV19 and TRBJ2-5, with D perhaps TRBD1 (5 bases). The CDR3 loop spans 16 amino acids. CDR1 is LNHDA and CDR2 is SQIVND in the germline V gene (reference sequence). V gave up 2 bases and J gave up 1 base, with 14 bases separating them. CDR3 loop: CASSIMNRNLQETQYF. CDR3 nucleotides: TGTGCCAGTAGTATAATGAACAGGAACCTCCAAGAGACCCAGTACTTC.

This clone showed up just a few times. CDR3 in amino acids: CASSLASGSVTGELFF. CDR3 in DNA: TGCGCCAGCAGCTTGGCTAGCGGGTCAGTCACCGGGGAGCTGTTTTTT. The chain is built from TRBV5-1 and TRBJ2-2; 8 bases line up with TRBD2. CDR3 length equals 16 residues. J was trimmed by 4 bases and V by 0 bases; bases with no gene match: 5. Germline-derived CDR1 and CDR2 are SGHRS and YFSETQ.

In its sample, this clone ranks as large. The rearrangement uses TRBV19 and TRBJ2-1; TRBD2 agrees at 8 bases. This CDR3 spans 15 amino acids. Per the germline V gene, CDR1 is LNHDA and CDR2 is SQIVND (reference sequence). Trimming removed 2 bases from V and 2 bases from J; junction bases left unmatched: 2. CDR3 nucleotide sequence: TGTGCCAGTAGTATAACTAGCGGTGCCTACAATGAGCAGTTCTTC. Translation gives CASSITSGAYNEQFF.

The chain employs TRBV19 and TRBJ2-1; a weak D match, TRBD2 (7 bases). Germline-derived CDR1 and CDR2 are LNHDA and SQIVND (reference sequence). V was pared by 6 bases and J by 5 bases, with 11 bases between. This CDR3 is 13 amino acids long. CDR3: CASSLGGDNEQFF. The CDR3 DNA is TGTGCCAGTAGCTTAGGGGGGGACAATGAGCAGTTCTTC.

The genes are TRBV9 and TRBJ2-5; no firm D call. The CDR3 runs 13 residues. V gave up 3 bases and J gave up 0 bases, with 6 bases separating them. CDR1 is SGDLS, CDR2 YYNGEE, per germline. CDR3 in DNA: TGTGCCAGCAGCGCCGACAACCAAGAGACCCAGTACTTC. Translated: CASSADNQETQYF. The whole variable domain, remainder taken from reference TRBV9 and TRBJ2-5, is DSGVTQTPKHLITATGQRVTLRCSPRSGDLSVYWYQQSLDQGLQFLIQYYNGEERAKGNILERFSAQQFPDLHSELNLSSLELGDSALYFCASSADNQETQYFGPGTRLLVL.

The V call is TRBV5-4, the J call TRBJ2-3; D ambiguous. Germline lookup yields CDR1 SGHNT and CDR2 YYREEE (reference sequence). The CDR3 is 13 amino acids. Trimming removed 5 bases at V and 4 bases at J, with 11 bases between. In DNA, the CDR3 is TGTGCCAGCAGGTTCTTCGGTGCAGATACGCAGTATTTT. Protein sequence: CASRFFGADTQYF.

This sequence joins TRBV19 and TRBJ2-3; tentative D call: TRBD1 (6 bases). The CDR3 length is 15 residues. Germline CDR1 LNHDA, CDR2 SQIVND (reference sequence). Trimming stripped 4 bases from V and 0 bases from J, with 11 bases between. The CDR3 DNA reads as TGTGCCAGTAGTAGCTCGACAGGTAGCACAGATACGCAGTATTTT. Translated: CASSSSTGSTDTQYF.

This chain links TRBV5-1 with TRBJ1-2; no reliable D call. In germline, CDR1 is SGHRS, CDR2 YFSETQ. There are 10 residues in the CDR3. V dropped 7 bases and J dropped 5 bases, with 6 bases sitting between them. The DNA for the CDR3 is TGCGCCAGCTTCCCATATGGCTACACCTTC. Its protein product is CASFPYGYTF. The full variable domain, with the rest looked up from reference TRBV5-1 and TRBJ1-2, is KAGVTQTPRYLIKTRGQQVTLSCSPISGHRSVSWYQQTPGQGLQFLFEYFSETQRNKGNFPGRFSGRQFSNSRSEMNVSTLELGDSALYLCASFPYGYTFGSGTRLTVV.

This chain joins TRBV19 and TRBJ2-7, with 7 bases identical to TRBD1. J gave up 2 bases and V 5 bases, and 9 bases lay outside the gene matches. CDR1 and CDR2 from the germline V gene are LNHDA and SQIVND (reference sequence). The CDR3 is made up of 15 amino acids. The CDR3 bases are TGTGCCAGTAGTGCTACCGGGACAGTGGCCTACGAGCAGTACTTC. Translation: CASSATGTVAYEQYF.

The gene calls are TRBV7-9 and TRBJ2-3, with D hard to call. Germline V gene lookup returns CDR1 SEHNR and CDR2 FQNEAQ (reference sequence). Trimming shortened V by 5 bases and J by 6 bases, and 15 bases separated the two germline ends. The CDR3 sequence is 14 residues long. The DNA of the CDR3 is TGTGCCAGCAGCGCTAGTGTAAGAGCCGATACGCAGTATTTT. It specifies CASSASVRADTQYF.

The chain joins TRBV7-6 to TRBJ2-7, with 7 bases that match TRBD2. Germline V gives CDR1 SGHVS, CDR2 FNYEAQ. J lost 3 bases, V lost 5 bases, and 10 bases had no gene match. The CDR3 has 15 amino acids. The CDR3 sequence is CASSRGAGPHYEQYF. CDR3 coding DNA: TGTGCCAGCAGCCGAGGAGCGGGGCCGCACTACGAGCAGTACTTC. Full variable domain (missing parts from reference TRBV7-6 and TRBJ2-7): GAGVSQSPRYKVTKRGQDVALRCDPISGHVSLYWYRQALGQGPEFLTYFNYEAQQDKSGLPNDRFSAERPEGSISTLTIQRTEQRDSAMYRCASSRGAGPHYEQYFGPGTRLTVT.

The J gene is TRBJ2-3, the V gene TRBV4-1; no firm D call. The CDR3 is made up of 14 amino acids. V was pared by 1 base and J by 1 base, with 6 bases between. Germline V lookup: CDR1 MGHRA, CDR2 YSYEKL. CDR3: CASSQVGGTDTQYF. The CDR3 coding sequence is TGCGCCAGCAGCCAAGTGGGCGGCACAGATACGCAGTATTTT.

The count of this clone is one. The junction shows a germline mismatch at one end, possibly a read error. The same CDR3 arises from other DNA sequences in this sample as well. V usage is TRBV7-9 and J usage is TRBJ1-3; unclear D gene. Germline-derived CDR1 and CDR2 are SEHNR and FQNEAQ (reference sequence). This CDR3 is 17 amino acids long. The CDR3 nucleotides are TGTGCTAGCAGCTTAGCGGCCGAAGTGTACTCTGGAAACACCATATATTTT. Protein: CASSLAAEVYSGNTIYF.

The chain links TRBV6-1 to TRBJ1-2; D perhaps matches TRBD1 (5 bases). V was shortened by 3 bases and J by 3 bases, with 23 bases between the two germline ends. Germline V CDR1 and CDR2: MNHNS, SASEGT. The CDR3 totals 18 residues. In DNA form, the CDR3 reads TGTGCCAGCAGTGATCCCCTAGTGGGGGGGAAGGAGGACTATGGCTACACCTTC. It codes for CASSDPLVGGKEDYGYTF.

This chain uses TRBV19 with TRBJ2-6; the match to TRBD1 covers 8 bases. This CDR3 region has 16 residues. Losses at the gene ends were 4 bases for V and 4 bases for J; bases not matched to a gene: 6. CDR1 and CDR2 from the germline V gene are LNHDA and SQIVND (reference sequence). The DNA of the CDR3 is TGTGCCAGTAGTACAACAGGGGGGTTCGGGGCCAACGTCCTGACTTTC. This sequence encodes CASSTTGGFGANVLTF. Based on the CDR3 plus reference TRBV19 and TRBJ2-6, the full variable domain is DGGITQSPKYLFRKEGQNVTLSCEQNLNHDAMYWYRQDPGQGLRLIYYSQIVNDFQKGDIAEGYSVSREKKESFPLTVTSAQKNPTAFYLCASSTTGGFGANVLTFGAGSRLTVL.